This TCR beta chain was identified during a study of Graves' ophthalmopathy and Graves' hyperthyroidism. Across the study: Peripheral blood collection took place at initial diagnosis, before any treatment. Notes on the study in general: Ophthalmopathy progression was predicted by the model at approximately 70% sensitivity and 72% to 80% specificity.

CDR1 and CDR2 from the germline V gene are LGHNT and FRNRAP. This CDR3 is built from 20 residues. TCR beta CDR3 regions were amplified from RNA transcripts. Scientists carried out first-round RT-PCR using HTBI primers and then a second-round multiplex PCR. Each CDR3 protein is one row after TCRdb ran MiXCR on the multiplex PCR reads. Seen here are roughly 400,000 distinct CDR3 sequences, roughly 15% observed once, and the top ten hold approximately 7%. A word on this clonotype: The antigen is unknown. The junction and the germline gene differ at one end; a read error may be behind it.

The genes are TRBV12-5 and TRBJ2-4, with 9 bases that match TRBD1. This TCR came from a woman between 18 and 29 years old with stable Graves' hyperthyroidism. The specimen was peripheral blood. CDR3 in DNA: TGTGCTAGTGGTCTATTATCACAGGGGGCGAATAAGGTTAACAAAAACATTAAGTACTTC. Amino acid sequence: CASGLLSQGANKVNKNIKYF. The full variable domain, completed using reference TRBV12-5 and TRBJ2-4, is DARVTQTPRHKVTEMGQEVTMRCQPILGHNTVFWYRQTMMQGLELLAYFRNRAPLDDSGMPKDRFSAEMPDATLATLKIQPSEPRDSAVYFCASGLLSQGANKVNKNIKYFGAGTRLSVL.